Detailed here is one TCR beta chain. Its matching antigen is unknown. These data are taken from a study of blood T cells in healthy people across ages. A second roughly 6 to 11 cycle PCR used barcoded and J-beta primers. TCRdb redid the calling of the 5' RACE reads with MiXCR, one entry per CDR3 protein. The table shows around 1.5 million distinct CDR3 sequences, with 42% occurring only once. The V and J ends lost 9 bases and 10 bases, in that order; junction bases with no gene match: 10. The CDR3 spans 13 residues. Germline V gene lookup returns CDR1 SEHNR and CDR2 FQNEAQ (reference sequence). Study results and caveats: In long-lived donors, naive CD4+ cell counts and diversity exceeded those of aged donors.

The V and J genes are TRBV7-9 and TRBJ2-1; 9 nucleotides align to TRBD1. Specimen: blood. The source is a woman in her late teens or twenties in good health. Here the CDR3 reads CASTGTGRYEQFF. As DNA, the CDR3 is TGTGCCAGTACCGGGACAGGGAGGTACGAGCAGTTCTTC.